This TCR beta chain stems from a study of blood T cell repertoires in COVID-19. In the study overall: COVID-19 samples from acute and convalescent phases originated in the United States, Italy and Spain. PBMCs, B-cell-depleted T cells, or T cells were the source of the cDNA or gDNA that made up the material.

The CDR3 extends over 16 amino acids. The V gene's germline CDR1 is MNHEY and CDR2 SVGEGT. V was pared by 6 bases and J by 2 bases, with 20 bases between. Produced via immunoSEQ multiplex PCR; TCRdb's table is partial and in-frame only. The data show 250,000 to 300,000 clones, 70% to 90% seen once. The specimen was peripheral blood. This chain uses TRBV6-2 or TRBV6-3 with TRBJ2-7; maybe TRBD1 (6 bases). The clonotype originates from a woman between 40 and 50 years old who had recovered from COVID-19. CDR3 nucleotides: TGTGCCAGCAGCCCTCTACCATCGACAGGAGCCTACGAGCAGTACTTC. This codes for CASSPLPSTGAYEQYF.